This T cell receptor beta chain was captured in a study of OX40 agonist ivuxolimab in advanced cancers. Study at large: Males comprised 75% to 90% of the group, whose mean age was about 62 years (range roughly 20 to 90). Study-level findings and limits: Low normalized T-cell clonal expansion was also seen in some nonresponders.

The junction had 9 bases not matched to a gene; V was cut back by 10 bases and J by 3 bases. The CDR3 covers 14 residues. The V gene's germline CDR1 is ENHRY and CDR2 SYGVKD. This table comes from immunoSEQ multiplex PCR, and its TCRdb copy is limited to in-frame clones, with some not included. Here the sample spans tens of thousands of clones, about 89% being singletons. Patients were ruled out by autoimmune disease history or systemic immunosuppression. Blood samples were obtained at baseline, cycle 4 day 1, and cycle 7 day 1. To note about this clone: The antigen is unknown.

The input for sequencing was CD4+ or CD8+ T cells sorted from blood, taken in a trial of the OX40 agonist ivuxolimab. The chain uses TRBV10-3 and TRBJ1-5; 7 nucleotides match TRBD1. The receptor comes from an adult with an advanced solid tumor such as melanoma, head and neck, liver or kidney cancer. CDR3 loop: CATRVDRDNQPQHF. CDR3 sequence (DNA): TGTGCCACCCGGGTTGACAGGGACAATCAGCCCCAGCATTTT.